The TCR beta chain under discussion was sequenced for a study of blood T cell repertoires in COVID-19. Study-level background: There were acute and convalescent COVID-19 samples, and they came from the United States, Italy and Spain. PBMCs, B-cell-depleted T cells, or T cells provided the cDNA or gDNA that made up the material.

This clone was found once. From germline, CDR1 is MNHEY and CDR2 SVGEGT. Unmatched junction bases numbered 10, after V lost 6 bases and J lost 6 bases. This CDR3 region has 14 residues. TCRdb keeps only in-frame clones here, not all; method: immunoSEQ multiplex PCR. The sample carries some 260,000 clones, roughly 84% recorded once. This TCR was sampled from a woman aged 18 to 35 with acute or convalescent COVID-19. J is TRBJ2-7 and V is TRBV6-2 or TRBV6-3, with 8 bases matching TRBD2. Sequenced sample: peripheral blood. The CDR3 sequence is CASSQRGIRLEQYF. The CDR3 region has the DNA TGTGCCAGCAGCCAGCGGGGGATCAGGCTCGAGCAGTACTTC.